Listed below are T cell receptor beta chains from one sample, sequenced in a study of T cell repertoires in cytomegalovirus infection. The antigens these receptors bind are not known. In TCRdb, the reads were re-called with MiXCR into one record per CDR3 protein. Counted here are some 800,000 distinct CDR3 sequences, less than 35% occurring once; the ten biggest clones make up around 11%. The starting material was cultured CD8+ T cells from PBMCs, obtained from culture after CMV antigen stimulation. These receptors were taken from a human donor in good health (CMV status not recorded). Some clones in this sample may be carry-over from other donors' samples. CDR3s include the opening cysteine and the closing phenylalanine or tryptophan. D genes are given only for firm matches. Not every row has a clone size; where given, it reads once, few, many or a size class.

J | D | size | V | CDR3 | DNA
TRBJ2-3 | TRBD2 | many | TRBV12-3/TRBV12-4 | CASTQRLAGADTQYF | TGTGCCAGCACCCAACGTCTAGCGGGGGCAGATACGCAGTATTTT
TRBJ1-1 | TRBD1 | NA | TRBV18 | CASSYGQGARTEAFF | TGTGCCAGCTCGTATGGACAGGGGGCGCGGACTGAAGCTTTCTTT
TRBJ2-5 | NA | NA | TRBV9 | CASSVEGTLQETQYF | TGTGCCAGCAGCGTAGAAGGGACTCTACAAGAGACCCAGTACTTC
TRBJ2-1 | NA | few | TRBV9 | CASSVGGPRNEQFF | TGTGCCAGCAGCGTAGGGGGCCCACGCAATGAGCAGTTCTTC
TRBJ2-3 | NA | NA | TRBV6-6 | CASSDQAASADTQYF | TGTGCCAGCAGTGACCAGGCGGCCAGCGCAGATACGCAGTATTTT
TRBJ2-5 | NA | NA | TRBV24-1 | CATSDRGAHQETQYF | TGTGCCACCAGTGATCGCGGGGCGCACCAAGAGACCCAGTACTTC
TRBJ2-5 | TRBD1 | NA | TRBV7-3 | CASSSAGTGGETQYF | TGTGCCAGCAGCTCCGCCGGGACAGGAGGCGAGACCCAGTACTTC
TRBJ2-3 | NA | NA | TRBV2 | CASSKRVLDTQYF | TGTGCCAGCAGTAAAAGGGTATTGGATACGCAGTATTTT
TRBJ2-4 | NA | NA | TRBV28 | CASSVPGTQIAKNIQYF | TGTGCCAGCAGTGTACCCGGGACACAGATAGCCAAAAACATTCAGTACTTC
TRBJ2-1 | NA | NA | TRBV4-1 | CASSQVWSFDEQFF | TGCGCCAGCAGCCAAGTATGGTCGTTTGATGAGCAGTTCTTC
TRBJ2-5 | TRBD1 | few | TRBV7-6 | CASSLGTVSQETQYF | TGTGCTAGCAGCCTCGGGACAGTGTCTCAAGAGACCCAGTACTTC
TRBJ2-1 | NA | NA | TRBV4-1 | CASSQDRRRSYNEQFF | TGCGCCAGCAGCCAAGACAGGCGTCGGTCCTACAATGAGCAGTTCTTC
TRBJ2-4 | NA | few | TRBV2 | CASSELAKNIQYF | TGTGCCAGCAGTGAACTAGCCAAAAACATTCAGTACTTC
TRBJ1-2 | NA | NA | TRBV6-5 | CATTVFGYGYTF | TGTGCCACGACAGTCTTCGGCTATGGCTACACCTTC
TRBJ2-1 | TRBD2 | NA | TRBV12-3/TRBV12-4 | CASSYTSGNEQFF | TGTGCCAGCAGTTACACTAGCGGGAATGAGCAGTTCTTC
TRBJ2-2 | NA | NA | TRBV5-6 | CASSLAGDTGELFF | TGTGCCAGCAGCTTGGCAGGAGACACCGGGGAGCTGTTTTTT
TRBJ2-1 | NA | NA | TRBV7-9 | CASSNRDSKNNEQFF | TGTGCCAGCAGTAACCGGGACTCCAAAAACAATGAGCAGTTCTTC
TRBJ1-1 | NA | NA | TRBV18 | CASSSTGQLTEAFF | TGTGCCAGCTCATCAACAGGACAGCTCACTGAAGCTTTCTTT
TRBJ2-1 | TRBD2 | NA | TRBV4-3 | CASSPKAEAGDYNEQFF | TGCGCCAGCAGCCCAAAAGCCGAGGCGGGGGACTACAATGAGCAGTTCTTC
TRBJ1-2 | TRBD1 | NA | TRBV20-1 | CSARDWTGQLYGYTF | TGCAGTGCTAGAGATTGGACAGGGCAATTGTATGGCTACACCTTC
TRBJ2-1 | TRBD1 | once | TRBV12-3/TRBV12-4 | CASSDRGLEQFF | TGTGCCAGCTCTGATAGGGGGCTTGAGCAGTTCTTC
TRBJ2-1 | NA | NA | TRBV25-1 | CASSEYVGALNNEQFF | TGTGCCAGCAGTGAATATGTGGGGGCCTTAAACAATGAGCAGTTCTTC
TRBJ2-2 | NA | once | TRBV29-1 | CSVEEETANTGELFF | TGCAGCGTTGAAGAGGAGACAGCGAACACCGGGGAGCTGTTTTTT
TRBJ2-3 | TRBD2 | NA | TRBV20-1 | CSARDFERGSDTQYF | TGCAGTGCTAGAGATTTCGAGCGGGGGAGTGATACGCAGTATTTT
TRBJ2-5 | TRBD2 | many | TRBV7-2 | CASSLGLAGGRETQYF | TGTGCCAGCAGCCTAGGGCTAGCGGGGGGGCGAGAGACCCAGTACTTC
TRBJ2-5 | TRBD1 | NA | TRBV10-3 | CAISESLGTGDYRETQYF | TGTGCCATCAGTGAGTCCCTGGGGACAGGGGACTATCGGGAGACCCAGTACTTC
TRBJ2-5 | TRBD2 | NA | TRBV20-1 | CSARVILAGTYQETQYF | TGCAGTGCTAGAGTTATACTAGCGGGTACTTACCAAGAGACCCAGTACTTC
TRBJ2-1 | TRBD2 | NA | TRBV6-6 | CASSEGLALVEQFF | TGTGCCAGCAGTGAGGGACTAGCATTGGTTGAGCAGTTCTTC
TRBJ2-2 | TRBD1 | NA | TRBV6-2/TRBV6-3 | CASSAGQGNTGELFF | TGTGCCAGCAGTGCCGGACAGGGGAACACCGGGGAGCTGTTTTTT
TRBJ2-3 | NA | many | TRBV7-8 | CASSLGRQVRTDTQYF | TGTGCCAGCAGCTTAGGAAGACAGGTGCGCACAGATACGCAGTATTTT
TRBJ2-3 | NA | NA | TRBV4-3 | CASSQEGGPGADTQYF | TGCGCCAGCAGCCAAGAAGGAGGGCCCGGCGCCGATACGCAGTATTTT
TRBJ1-2 | TRBD1 | few | TRBV10-3 | CAISGGQGTNYGYTF | TGTGCCATCAGTGGGGGACAGGGGACTAACTATGGCTACACCTTC
TRBJ1-2 | NA | NA | TRBV10-2 | CASSGHRENGYTF | TGCGCCAGCAGTGGGCACAGGGAGAATGGCTACACCTTC
TRBJ1-5 | NA | NA | TRBV24-1 | CATSPGGINQPQHF | TGTGCCACCAGTCCGGGGGGGATCAATCAGCCCCAGCATTTT
TRBJ1-2 | TRBD1 | NA | TRBV7-9 | CASSLPRGGQGENGYTF | TGTGCCAGCAGCTTACCTCGGGGGGGACAGGGAGAGAATGGCTACACCTTC
TRBJ2-3 | NA | many | TRBV7-9 | CASSSTGEGTDTQYF | TGTGCCAGCAGCTCTACAGGGGAGGGCACAGATACGCAGTATTTT
TRBJ2-5 | NA | few | TRBV7-9 | CASSLVSGIETQYF | TGTGCCAGCAGCTTAGTTTCCGGAATAGAGACCCAGTACTTC
TRBJ1-2 | NA | few | TRBV10-3 | CAISEGWGEGYTF | TGTGCCATCAGTGAGGGCTGGGGCGAAGGCTACACCTTC
TRBJ2-2 | NA | NA | TRBV7-2 | CASSLDWASGSTGELFF | TGTGCCAGCAGCTTAGATTGGGCATCGGGTTCCACCGGGGAGCTGTTTTTT
TRBJ1-6 | NA | few | TRBV4-1 | CASSQVEQSLLGSPLHF | TGCGCCAGCAGCCAAGTTGAGCAGAGTCTTTTAGGTTCACCCCTCCACTTT
TRBJ2-3 | TRBD2 | many | TRBV12-3/TRBV12-4 | CASSLSGGTTDTQYF | TGTGCCAGCAGTTTAAGCGGGGGGACCACAGATACGCAGTATTTT
TRBJ2-7 | NA | NA | TRBV27 | CASAKRGAAAWYEQYF | TGTGCCAGCGCCAAGCGTGGGGCAGCTGCCTGGTACGAGCAGTACTTC
TRBJ2-3 | NA | few | TRBV27 | CASSTHGGPSTDTQYF | TGTGCCAGCAGTACCCACGGGGGACCTAGCACAGATACGCAGTATTTT